Presented here are 27 T cell receptor beta chains from one specimen sequenced in a study of cytomegalovirus exposure and HLA in healthy donors. With 60 Vbeta and 13 Jbeta primers, the PCR was carried out. The protocol was immunoSEQ multiplex PCR, while the TCRdb copy is restricted to in-frame clones and leaves out a portion. The sample yields 150,000 to 180,000 clones, 65% to 90% seen once. Sequenced material: PBMCs. The receptors shown here come from a woman between 45 and 65 years old in good health and CMV-seropositive.

This clone was picked up many times. The rearrangement joins TRBV25-1 to TRBJ2-3, with a tentative D call TRBD1 (5 bases). The CDR3 is made up of 14 amino acids. Germline V CDR1 and CDR2: MGHDK, SYGVNS. The V end lost 4 bases, the J end lost 6 bases, and 14 bases lay between the germline ends. The CDR3 DNA sequence: TGTGCCAGCAGTGGGGGCGATGGAGCGGATACGCAGTATTTT. Translation: CASSGGDGADTQYF.

The chain carries TRBV5-4 and TRBJ1-1, with a weak D call TRBD1 (6 bases). Germline V gene sequence: CDR1 SGHNT, CDR2 YYREEE (reference sequence). The CDR3 loop spans 15 amino acids. Trimming took off 4 bases at V and 3 bases at J, with 16 bases between the two ends. The CDR3 sequence: CASSPPGAEYTEAFF. CDR3 DNA: TGTGCCAGCAGCCCGCCAGGGGCCGAGTACACTGAAGCTTTCTTT.

The V gene is TRBV11-1, the J gene TRBJ2-1; no firm D call. The CDR3 is 15 residues long. The V and J ends lost 5 bases and 4 bases respectively, with 15 bases between them. Germline lookup yields CDR1 SGHAT and CDR2 FQDESV (reference sequence). CDR3 in DNA: TGTGCCAGCAGCCTAGTGCGGAGCCTTTACAATGAGCAGTTCTTC. This sequence encodes CASSLVRSLYNEQFF.

This sequence joins TRBV12-5 and TRBJ2-2; 7 bases are a match to TRBD1. The V segment lost 2 bases and the J segment 0 bases; nucleotides outside the gene matches: 12. The germline CDR1 and CDR2 sequences are LGHNT and FRNRAP. This CDR3 is built from 19 residues. In nucleotides, the CDR3 is TGTGCTAGTGGTTTGCCCCTCGTGGGACAGCCAGCGAACACCGGGGAGCTGTTTTTT. It encodes CASGLPLVGQPANTGELFF. The complete variable domain, with remaining parts taken from reference TRBV12-5 and TRBJ2-2, reads DARVTQTPRHKVTEMGQEVTMRCQPILGHNTVFWYRQTMMQGLELLAYFRNRAPLDDSGMPKDRFSAEMPDATLATLKIQPSEPRDSAVYFCASGLPLVGQPANTGELFFGEGSRLTVL.

This clone was picked up a small number of times. The chain joins TRBV5-5 to TRBJ2-7; D might be TRBD1 (5 bases). V lost 2 bases and J lost 3, with 12 bases in between. Germline CDR1 SGHKS, CDR2 YYEKEE (reference sequence). This CDR3 has 14 amino acids. DNA of the CDR3: TGTGCCAGCAGCTTAACGGCAGGGAACTACGAGCAGTACTTC. Translation gives CASSLTAGNYEQYF.

The chain uses TRBV30 and TRBJ1-2; 7 bases match TRBD1. Trimming at V came to 2 bases and at J to 0 bases, leaving 6 bases not matched to a gene. Germline CDR1 reads GTSNPN; CDR2 reads SVGIG (reference sequence). This CDR3 comprises 15 residues. The CDR3 sequence is CAWSMGQLSNYGYTF. The DNA of the CDR3 is TGTGCCTGGAGTATGGGACAGCTATCTAACTATGGCTACACCTTC.

The chain couples TRBV6-1 to TRBJ1-5; unclear D gene. Germline V gene sequence: CDR1 MNHNS, CDR2 SASEGT. The ends were cut back, 1 base at V and 5 bases at J, with 9 bases in the middle. This CDR3 comprises 14 residues. CDR3 bases: TGTGCCAGCAGTGAAGGAGGTAATGATCAGCCCCAGCATTTT. Translation gives CASSEGGNDQPQHF.

V usage is TRBV19 and J usage is TRBJ2-1; 11 bases align to TRBD1. The V gene end was trimmed by 5 bases and the J gene end by 2 bases; junction bases not matched to a gene: 5. Per germline, CDR1 LNHDA and CDR2 SQIVND (reference sequence). CDR3 size: 16 residues. The CDR3 DNA sequence: TGTGCCAGTAGTCTAATGGGACAGGGGGCCTACAATGAGCAGTTCTTC. Its translation is CASSLMGQGAYNEQFF.

The V and J genes are TRBV7-2 and TRBJ2-7; 7 positions match TRBD1. CDR1 and CDR2 (germline): SGHTA, FQGNSA. The V segment lost 4 bases and the J segment 4 bases; nucleotides outside the gene matches: 10. This CDR3 region has 15 residues. This chain's CDR3 is CASSYQQGQRYEQYF. The CDR3 DNA is TGTGCCAGCAGCTACCAACAGGGGCAGCGGTACGAGCAGTACTTC.

J is TRBJ1-2 and V is TRBV9; D call uncertain. Germline CDR1 is SGDLS and CDR2 is YYNGEE. This CDR3 is built from 12 residues. The V gene lost 5 bases and the J gene lost 1 base, with 6 bases spanning the gap. The chain's CDR3 is CASSWSNYGYTF. The CDR3 coding sequence is TGTGCCAGCAGTTGGAGTAACTATGGCTACACCTTC.

The gene calls are TRBV7-8 and TRBJ2-7; 8 bases agree with TRBD2. Germline CDR1 and CDR2: SGHVS and FQNEAQ. After removal of 1 base from V and 3 bases from J, the junction contained 5 bases not matched to a gene. The CDR3 is 15 amino acids. CDR3 nucleotides: TGTGCCAGCAGCTTAGGGAGACTAGCGAGCTACGAGCAGTACTTC. This codes for CASSLGRLASYEQYF. The variable domain in full, completed from reference TRBV7-8 and TRBJ2-7, reads GAGVSQSPRYKVAKRGQDVALRCDPISGHVSLFWYQQALGQGPEFLTYFQNEAQLDKSGLPSDRFFAERPEGSVSTLKIQRTQQEDSAVYLCASSLGRLASYEQYFGPGTRLTVT.

This clone was recorded only once. V gene TRBV7-9 combines with J gene TRBJ2-5; D gene unclear. The tail of the sequence fits TRBJ2-7 better, so the J call may be wrong. CDR1 is SEHNR and CDR2 is FQNEAQ in the germline V gene (reference sequence). The CDR3 has 11 residues. The DNA for the CDR3 is TGTGCCAGCAGCCGAACCTACGAGCAGTACTTC. Protein sequence: CASSRTYEQYF.

The chain carries TRBV7-6 and TRBJ2-1; D perhaps matches TRBD1 (7 bases). The CDR3 is 15 residues long. Germline V gives CDR1 SGHVS, CDR2 FNYEAQ. The V and J ends lost 5 bases and 4 bases respectively, with 15 bases between them. In DNA, the CDR3 is TGTGCCAGCAGCCGGGCGGGACAGAGTTACAATGAGCAGTTCTTC. Translation gives CASSRAGQSYNEQFF.

The chain carries TRBV10-3 and TRBJ2-3; D is ambiguous. The CDR3 is made up of 11 amino acids. The V end lost 6 bases, the J end lost 6 bases, and 7 bases lay between the germline ends. Germline CDR1 and CDR2: ENHRY and SYGVKD. The CDR3 is CAISPADTQYF. The CDR3 region has the DNA TGTGCCATCAGCCCAGCGGATACGCAGTATTTT.

The V call is TRBV19, the J call TRBJ2-3; TRBD2 might be the D (6 bases). Germline-derived CDR1 and CDR2 are LNHDA and SQIVND (reference sequence). V lost 3 bases and J 3 bases, leaving 16 bases between the germline ends. The CDR3 covers 16 residues. The CDR3 sequence is CASSIPVGGGTDTQYF. The CDR3 bases are TGTGCCAGTAGTATCCCCGTCGGGGGAGGAACAGATACGCAGTATTTT.

The chain couples TRBV7-9 to TRBJ1-1; D is possibly TRBD1 (6 bases). The ends were cut back, 2 bases at V and 3 bases at J, with 13 bases in the middle. This CDR3 has 15 residues. In germline, CDR1 is SEHNR, CDR2 FQNEAQ (reference sequence). In nucleotides, the CDR3 is TGTGCCAGCAGCTTACCTGAGGGGGGGGACACTGAAGCTTTCTTT. Encoded protein: CASSLPEGGDTEAFF.

This chain uses TRBV27 with TRBJ1-6; D remains unclear. The CDR3 length is 14 residues. The germline CDR1 and CDR2 sequences are MNHEY and SMNVEV (reference sequence). V lost 6 bases, J lost 4 bases, and 10 bases lay in between. CDR3 region: CASRTGIYNSPLHF. CDR3 bases: TGTGCCAGCAGGACCGGGATTTATAATTCACCCCTCCACTTT.

The chain links TRBV7-6 to TRBJ2-3; 9 bases are shared with TRBD2. J was trimmed by 5 bases and V by 5 bases; bases with no gene match: 5. Germline assignment: CDR1 SGHVS and CDR2 FNYEAQ. CDR3 length equals 14 residues. The CDR3: CASSRTRGGDTQYF. CDR3 DNA sequence: TGTGCCAGCAGCCGAACGCGGGGGGGAGATACGCAGTATTTT.

The chain recombines TRBV18 with TRBJ1-5, with D possibly being TRBD1 (5 bases). Germline loops: CDR1 KGHSH, CDR2 LQKENI. This CDR3 is built from 17 residues. V lost 0 bases to trimming and J lost 2 bases, with 14 bases between them. CDR3 nucleotides: TGTGCCAGCTCACCACCGAATACCGGGGGTGGCAATCAGCCCCAGCATTTT. This translates into CASSPPNTGGGNQPQHF.

This clone was observed a few times. This specimen includes other DNA sequences encoding the same CDR3. The rearrangement uses TRBV6-1 and TRBJ1-1, with D unresolved. The CDR3 is made up of 14 amino acids. V was shortened by 1 base and J by 1 base, with 7 bases between the two germline ends. In germline, CDR1 is MNHNS, CDR2 SASEGT. As DNA, the CDR3 is TGTGCCAGCAGTGAAGGGGGAGGGAACACTGAAGCTTTCTTT. This codes for CASSEGGGNTEAFF.

This chain connects TRBV7-8 to TRBJ2-7; TRBD1 is a possible D gene (5 bases). The V gene's germline CDR1 is SGHVS and CDR2 FQNEAQ. The germline V and J ends were trimmed by 5 bases and 4 bases, with 12 bases remaining between them. The CDR3 consists of 13 residues. In nucleotides, the CDR3 is TGTGCCAGCAGCCCAGTAGGGGTTTACGAGCAGTACTTC. Translated: CASSPVGVYEQYF.

The V gene is TRBV6-1, the J gene TRBJ1-5; TRBD1 matches 7 bases. The CDR3 runs to 13 residues. The trim removed 4 bases at V and 4 bases at J, leaving 1 base unmatched. Germline V gives CDR1 MNHNS, CDR2 SASEGT. CDR3 nucleotide sequence: TGTGCCAGCAGTGTGGACAGGAATCAGCCCCAGCATTTT. Translated: CASSVDRNQPQHF.

In this sample, this clone turned up once. The chain has TRBV10-1 and TRBJ1-2; TRBD1 matches 8 bases. Unmatched junction bases numbered 7, after V lost 2 bases and J lost 8 bases. Looked up from germline, CDR1 is WNHNN and CDR2 is SYGVQD (reference sequence). The CDR3 extends over 14 amino acids. The CDR3 protein is CASSEGRGLGGYTF. The CDR3 DNA sequence: TGCGCCAGCAGTGAGGGCAGGGGGCTGGGAGGCTACACCTTC.

The chain uses TRBV6-1 and TRBJ2-7; 7 nucleotides match TRBD1. Germline V lookup: CDR1 MNHNS, CDR2 SASEGT. V was pared by 6 bases and J by 3 bases, with 8 bases of the junction left unmatched. The CDR3 length is 14 residues. The chain's CDR3 is CASSGYRGVYEQYF. Here the CDR3 DNA reads TGTGCCAGCAGCGGTTACAGGGGAGTCTACGAGCAGTACTTC.

V gene TRBV2 combines with J gene TRBJ1-1, with 10 nucleotides matching TRBD1. V dropped 4 bases and J dropped 1; count of bases not matched to a gene: 9. This CDR3 contains 17 residues. CDR1 SNHLY and CDR2 FYNNEI come from the germline V gene. The CDR3 DNA reads as TGTGCCAGCAGTGGAACCGGGACAGGGGAATGGAACACTGAAGCTTTCTTT. Translated: CASSGTGTGEWNTEAFF. The variable domain in full, completed from reference TRBV2 and TRBJ1-1, reads EPEVTQTPSHQVTQMGQEVILRCVPISNHLYFYWYRQILGQKVEFLVSFYNNEISEKSEIFDDQFSVERPDGSNFTLKIRSTKLEDSAMYFCASSGTGTGEWNTEAFFGQGTRLTVV.

V and J are TRBV28 and TRBJ1-5; 7 bases line up with TRBD1. The junction had 5 bases not matched to a gene; V was cut back by 1 base and J by 5 bases. There are 15 residues in the CDR3. The germline CDR1 and CDR2 sequences are MDHEN and SYDVKM. CDR3 sequence: CASSLSHRGHQPQHF. CDR3 nucleotide sequence: TGTGCCAGCAGTTTATCTCACAGGGGCCATCAGCCCCAGCATTTT.

The V call is TRBV5-1, the J call TRBJ1-2, with D tentatively TRBD1 (6 bases). Germline loops: CDR1 SGHRS, CDR2 YFSETQ. The CDR3 is 13 residues long. Trimming took 4 bases from V and 2 from J, leaving 9 bases between them. CDR3 nucleotide sequence: TGCGCCAGCAGCCCCGACAGGAACTATGGCTACACCTTC. Its translation is CASSPDRNYGYTF.